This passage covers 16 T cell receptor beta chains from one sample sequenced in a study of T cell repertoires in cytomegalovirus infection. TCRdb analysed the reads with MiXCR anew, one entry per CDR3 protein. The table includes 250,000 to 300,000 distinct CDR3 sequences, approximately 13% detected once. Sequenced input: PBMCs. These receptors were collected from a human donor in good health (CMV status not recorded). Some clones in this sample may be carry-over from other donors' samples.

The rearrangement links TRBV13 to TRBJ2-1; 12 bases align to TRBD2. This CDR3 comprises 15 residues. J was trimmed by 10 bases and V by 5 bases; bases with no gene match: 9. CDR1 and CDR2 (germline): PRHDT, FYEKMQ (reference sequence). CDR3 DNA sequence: TGTGCCAGCAGCCCTAGCGGGGGGGCCTTGGGGGAGCAGTTCTTC. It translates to CASSPSGGALGEQFF.

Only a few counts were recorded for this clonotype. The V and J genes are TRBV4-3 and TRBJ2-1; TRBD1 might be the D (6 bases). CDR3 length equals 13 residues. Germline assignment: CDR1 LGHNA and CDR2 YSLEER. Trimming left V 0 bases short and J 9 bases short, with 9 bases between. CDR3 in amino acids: CASSQEQGPEQFF. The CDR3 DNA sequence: TGCGCCAGCAGCCAAGAACAGGGACCTGAGCAGTTCTTC.

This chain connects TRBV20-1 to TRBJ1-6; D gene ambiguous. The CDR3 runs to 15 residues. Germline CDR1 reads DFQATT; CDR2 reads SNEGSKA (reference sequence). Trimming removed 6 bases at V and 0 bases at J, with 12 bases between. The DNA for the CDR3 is TGCAGTGCCAGACCGGGAAGCTCCTATAATTCACCCCTCCACTTT. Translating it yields CSARPGSSYNSPLHF.

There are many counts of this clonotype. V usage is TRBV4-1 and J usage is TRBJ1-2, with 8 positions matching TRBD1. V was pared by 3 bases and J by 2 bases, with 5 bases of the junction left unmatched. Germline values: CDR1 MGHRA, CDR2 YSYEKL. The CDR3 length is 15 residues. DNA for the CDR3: TGCGCCAGCAGCCAGCAGACAGGGGCCAACTATGGCTACACCTTC. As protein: CASSQQTGANYGYTF.

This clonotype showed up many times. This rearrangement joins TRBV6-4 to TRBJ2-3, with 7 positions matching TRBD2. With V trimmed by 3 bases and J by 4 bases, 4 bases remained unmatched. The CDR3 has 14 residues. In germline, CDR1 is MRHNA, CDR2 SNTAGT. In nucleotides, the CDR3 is TGTGCCAGCAGTGAGGGGGGGGACGCAGATACGCAGTATTTT. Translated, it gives CASSEGGDADTQYF.

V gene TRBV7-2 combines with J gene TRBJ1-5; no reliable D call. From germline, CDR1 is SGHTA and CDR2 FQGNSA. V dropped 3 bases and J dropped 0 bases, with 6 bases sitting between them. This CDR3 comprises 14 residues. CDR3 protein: CASSFRTSNQPQHF. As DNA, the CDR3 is TGTGCCAGCAGCTTCAGGACTAGCAATCAGCCCCAGCATTTT.

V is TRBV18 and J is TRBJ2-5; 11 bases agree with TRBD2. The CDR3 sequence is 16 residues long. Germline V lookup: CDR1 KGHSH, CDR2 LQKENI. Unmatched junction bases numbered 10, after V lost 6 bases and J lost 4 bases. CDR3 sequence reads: CASSPGLAGNGETQYF. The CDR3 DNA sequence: TGTGCCAGCTCGCCAGGACTAGCGGGCAACGGAGAGACCCAGTACTTC.

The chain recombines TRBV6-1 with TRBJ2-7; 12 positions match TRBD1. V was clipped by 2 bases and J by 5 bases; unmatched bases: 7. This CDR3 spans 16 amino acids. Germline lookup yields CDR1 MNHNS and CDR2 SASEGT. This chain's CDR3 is CASSENTGTGGHEQYF. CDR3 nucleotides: TGTGCCAGCAGTGAAAATACCGGGACAGGGGGCCACGAGCAGTACTTC.

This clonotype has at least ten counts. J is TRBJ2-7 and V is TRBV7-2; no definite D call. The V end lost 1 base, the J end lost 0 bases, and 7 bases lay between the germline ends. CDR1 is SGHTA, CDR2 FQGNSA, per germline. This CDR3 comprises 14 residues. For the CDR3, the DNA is TGTGCCAGCAGCTTAGGGTTTACCTCCTACGAGCAGTACTTC. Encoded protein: CASSLGFTSYEQYF.

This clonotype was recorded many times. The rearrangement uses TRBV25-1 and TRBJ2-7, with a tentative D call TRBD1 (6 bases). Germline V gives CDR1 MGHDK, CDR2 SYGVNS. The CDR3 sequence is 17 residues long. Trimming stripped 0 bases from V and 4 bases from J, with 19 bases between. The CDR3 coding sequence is TGTGCCAGCAGTGAATATTTTGGGGGCGATTCCATGTACGAGCAGTACTTC. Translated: CASSEYFGGDSMYEQYF.

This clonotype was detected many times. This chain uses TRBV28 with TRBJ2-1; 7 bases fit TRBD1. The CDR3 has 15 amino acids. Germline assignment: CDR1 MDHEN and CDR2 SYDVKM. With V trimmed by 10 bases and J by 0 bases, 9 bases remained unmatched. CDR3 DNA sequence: TGTGCCATACGGGACAGTCCTTACTCCTACAATGAGCAGTTCTTC. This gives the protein CAIRDSPYSYNEQFF.

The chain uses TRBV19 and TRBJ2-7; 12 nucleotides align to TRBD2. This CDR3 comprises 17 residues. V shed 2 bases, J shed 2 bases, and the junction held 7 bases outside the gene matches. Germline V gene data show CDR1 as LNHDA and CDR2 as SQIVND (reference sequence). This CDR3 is CASSISASGRAPYEQYF. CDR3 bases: TGTGCCAGTAGTATATCGGCTAGCGGGAGGGCCCCCTACGAGCAGTACTTC.

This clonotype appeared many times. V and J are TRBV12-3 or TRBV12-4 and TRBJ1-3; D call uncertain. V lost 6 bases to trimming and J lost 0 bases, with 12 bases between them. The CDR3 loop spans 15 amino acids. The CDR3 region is CASSRWESSGNTIYF. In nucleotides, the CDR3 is TGTGCCAGCAGCCGATGGGAGAGCTCTGGAAACACCATATATTTT.

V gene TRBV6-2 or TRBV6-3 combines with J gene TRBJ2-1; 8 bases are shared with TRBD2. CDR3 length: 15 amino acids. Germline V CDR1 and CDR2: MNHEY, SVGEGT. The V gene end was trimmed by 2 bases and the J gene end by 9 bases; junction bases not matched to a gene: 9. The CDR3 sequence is CASSYNSGGPGEQFF. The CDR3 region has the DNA TGTGCCAGCAGTTACAATTCGGGGGGGCCAGGTGAGCAGTTCTTC.

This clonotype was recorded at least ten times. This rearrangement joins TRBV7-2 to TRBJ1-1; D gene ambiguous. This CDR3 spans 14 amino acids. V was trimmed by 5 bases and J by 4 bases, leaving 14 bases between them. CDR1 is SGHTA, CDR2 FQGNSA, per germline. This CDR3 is CASSGPPVGTEAFF. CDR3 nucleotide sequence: TGTGCCAGCAGCGGGCCCCCGGTGGGCACTGAAGCTTTCTTT.

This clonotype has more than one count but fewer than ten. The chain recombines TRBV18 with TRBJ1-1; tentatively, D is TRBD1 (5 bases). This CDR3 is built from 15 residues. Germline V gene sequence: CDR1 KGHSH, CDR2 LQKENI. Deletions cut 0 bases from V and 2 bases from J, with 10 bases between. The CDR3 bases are TGTGCCAGCTCACCACCGAAGGGGATTAACACTGAAGCTTTCTTT. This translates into CASSPPKGINTEAFF.